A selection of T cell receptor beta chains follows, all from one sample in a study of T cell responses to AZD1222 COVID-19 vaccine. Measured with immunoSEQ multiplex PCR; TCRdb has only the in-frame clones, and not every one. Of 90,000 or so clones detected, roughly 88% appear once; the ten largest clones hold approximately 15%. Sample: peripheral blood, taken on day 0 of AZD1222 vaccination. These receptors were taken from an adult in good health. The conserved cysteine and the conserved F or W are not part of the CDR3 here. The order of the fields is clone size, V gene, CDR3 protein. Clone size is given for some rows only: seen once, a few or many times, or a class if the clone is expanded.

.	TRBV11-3	ASSPEGQDTQY
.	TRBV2	ASRDRGLGSSGYT
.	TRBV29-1	SATVTPMNTEAF
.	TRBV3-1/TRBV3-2	ASSPGRRDPYNEQF
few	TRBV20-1	SASGAGGATSGLSSYNEQF
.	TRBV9	ASSLRVAGGLAKNIQY
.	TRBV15	ATSSVVSWDRNSPLH
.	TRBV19	ASSIVGMGNTEAF
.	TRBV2	ASSEWGNGPQH
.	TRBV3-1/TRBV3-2	ASSQATEAF
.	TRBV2	ASSRDRLYGYT
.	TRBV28	ASIGFGAGELF
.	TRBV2	ASSLNYEQY
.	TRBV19	ASSIEGGGYT
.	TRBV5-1	ASSSRGLDSPLH
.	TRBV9	ASSLNGRTNYGYT
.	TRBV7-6	ASSLAQPIRAGELF
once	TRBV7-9	ASSPRDRETYGYT
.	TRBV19	ASSPQAAHGYT
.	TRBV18	ASSPRVQGAREDNEQF
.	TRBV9	ASSVGNVGGLDTQY
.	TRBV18	ASSPPGPGIYEQY
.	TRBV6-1	ASSEGAQSYRPQH
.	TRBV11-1	ASSQGGSYNEQF
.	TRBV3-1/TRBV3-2	ASSQGFSEAF
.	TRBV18	ASSPLPGHTEAF
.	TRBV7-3	ASSLDRTTEAF
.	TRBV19	ASSIYGSEDTQY
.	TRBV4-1	ASSQDPLASSYEQY
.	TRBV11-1	ASSPRASGTEAF
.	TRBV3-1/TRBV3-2	ASSYITGTGAEAF
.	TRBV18	ASSPFQGTGELF
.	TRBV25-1	ASSAWDSPSSPLH
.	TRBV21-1	ASTTSGRGADTQY
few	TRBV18	ASSPMGRNQPQH
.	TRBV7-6	ASSPRSSGYNTGELF
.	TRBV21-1	ASSKGQGSYEQY
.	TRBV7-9	ASSSRGGGSVYEQY
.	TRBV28	ASRRGSGRPEETQY
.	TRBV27	ASSLTPSSGSINEQY
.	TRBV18	ASSPPGWEKLF
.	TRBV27	ASSFGTSGASTDTQY
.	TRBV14	ASRRAGADTQY
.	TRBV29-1	SVFKNTEAF
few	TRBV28	ASSYENGVNEQF
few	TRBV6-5	ASSPRTAGNTIY
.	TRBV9	ASSVDLSGGPYNEQF
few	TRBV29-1	SALTGDTYGYT
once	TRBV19	ASSVSRLNTGELF
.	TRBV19	ASTIRTDLRSTDTQY
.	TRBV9	ASSPPGLAGINEQF
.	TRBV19	ASSIGQGATDTQY
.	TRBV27	ASSYDRGLFYEQY